A single sample is the source of the 26 T cell receptor beta chains below, sequenced in a study of technical replicates of blood from several donors. This table comes from immunoSEQ multiplex PCR, and its TCRdb copy is limited to in-frame clones, with some not included. The table lists about 14,000 clones, nearly 80% of them singletons. The sequencing input was PBMCs. These receptors were obtained from a human donor in good health.

This chain joins TRBV18 and TRBJ2-2, with 10 bases lining up with TRBD2. Per germline, CDR1 KGHSH and CDR2 LQKENI. The CDR3 extends over 19 amino acids. V gave up 1 base and J gave up 4 bases; unmatched junction bases: 12. The CDR3 DNA follows: TGTGCCAGCTCACCACAGTCCCTAGCGGGAGATTCGGGCACCGGGGAGCTGTTTTTT. This sequence encodes CASSPQSLAGDSGTGELFF.

V is TRBV19 and J is TRBJ2-5, with 9 bases aligning to TRBD2. J gave up 5 bases and V 7 bases, and 11 bases lay outside the gene matches. The CDR3 has 15 residues. Germline-derived CDR1 and CDR2 are LNHDA and SQIVND (reference sequence). The CDR3 region has the DNA TGTGCCAGTACCCTAGTAGCGGGAGCACGGGAGACCCAGTACTTC. Residues: CASTLVAGARETQYF.

The chain is built from TRBV30 and TRBJ2-7; a possible D gene is TRBD1 (5 bases). This CDR3 is built from 16 residues. Germline V gives CDR1 GTSNPN, CDR2 SVGIG (reference sequence). Trimming took 1 base from V and 0 from J, leaving 16 bases between them. Here the CDR3 reads CAWSDLSYQGSYEQYF. In DNA form, the CDR3 reads TGTGCCTGGAGTGATCTGTCCTACCAGGGCTCCTACGAGCAGTACTTC.

The chain is built from TRBV18 and TRBJ1-3; possible D gene TRBD1, 6 bases. This CDR3 has 15 residues. Germline values: CDR1 KGHSH, CDR2 LQKENI. Trimming pared 5 bases from V and 2 bases from J, leaving 13 bases between. CDR3 sequence (DNA): TGTGCCAGCTCAGATGAAGAGGGGGCTGGAAACACCATATATTTT. The encoded protein is CASSDEEGAGNTIYF. The variable domain in full, completed from reference TRBV18 and TRBJ1-3, reads NAGVMQNPRHLVRRRGQEARLRCSPMKGHSHVYWYRQLPEEGLKFMVYLQKENIIDESGMPKERFSAEFPKEGPSILRIQQVVRGDSAAYFCASSDEEGAGNTIYFGEGSWLTVV.

The table lists this clone with a count of one. This chain links TRBV18 with TRBJ1-4; D is unresolved. Germline lookup yields CDR1 KGHSH and CDR2 LQKENI. CDR3 size: 13 residues. Trimming took 0 bases from V and 8 from J, leaving 7 bases between them. CDR3 in amino acids: CASSPPNTEKLFF. In nucleotides, the CDR3 is TGTGCCAGCTCACCACCCAACACCGAAAAACTGTTTTTT.

The chain couples TRBV7-9 to TRBJ2-7, with 15 nucleotides matching TRBD2. From germline, CDR1 is SEHNR and CDR2 FQNEAQ (reference sequence). J gave up 11 bases and V 5 bases, and 7 bases lay outside the gene matches. CDR3 length equals 14 residues. The CDR3 region is CASSIGLAGGPEYF. The CDR3 nucleotides are TGTGCCAGCAGCATCGGACTAGCGGGAGGGCCCGAGTACTTC.

This clone was recorded once. The chain couples TRBV5-1 to TRBJ2-2, with 10 bases that match TRBD2. Germline assignment: CDR1 SGHRS and CDR2 YFSETQ. The CDR3 covers 18 residues. Germline trimming cut 0 bases from V and 1 base from J; bases unmatched to any gene: 6. The CDR3 nucleotides read TGCGCCAGCAGCTTGGGGCAAGCGGGAGGGAAGAACACCGGGGAGCTGTTTTTT. It translates to CASSLGQAGGKNTGELFF.

V is TRBV7-3 and J is TRBJ2-3; 9 bases map to TRBD2. The CDR3 sequence is 17 residues long. Germline CDR1 reads SGHTA; CDR2 reads FQGTGA. V shed 5 bases, J shed 3 bases, and the junction held 12 bases outside the gene matches. The CDR3 DNA reads TGTGCCAGCAGCCCCGGTCGAGGACTAGCGAAAACAGATACGCAGTATTTT. Protein product: CASSPGRGLAKTDTQYF.

J is TRBJ2-5 and V is TRBV30; the match to TRBD2 covers 7 bases. Germline CDR1 GTSNPN, CDR2 SVGIG (reference sequence). V was clipped by 3 bases and J by 2 bases; unmatched bases: 6. The CDR3 totals 14 residues. CDR3 residues: CAWSGDYVQETQYF. CDR3 DNA sequence: TGTGCCTGGAGCGGGGACTACGTACAAGAGACCCAGTACTTC. Filled out from reference TRBV30 and TRBJ2-5, the complete variable domain reads SQTIHQWPATLVQPVGSPLSLECTVEGTSNPNLYWYRQAAGRGLQLLFYSVGIGQISSEVPQNLSASRPQDRQFILSSKKLLLSDSGFYLCAWSGDYVQETQYFGPGTRLLVL.

The chain joins TRBV5-1 to TRBJ2-1; 15 nucleotides align to TRBD2. Germline CDR1 reads SGHRS; CDR2 reads YFSETQ. J gave up 2 bases and V 3 bases, and 0 bases lay outside the gene matches. The CDR3 extends over 16 amino acids. This CDR3 reads CASSWTSGRAYNEQFF. The DNA for the CDR3 is TGCGCCAGCAGCTGGACTAGCGGGAGGGCCTACAATGAGCAGTTCTTC.

This clone showed up just a few times. The chain employs TRBV28 and TRBJ2-7; the D gene is possibly TRBD1 (5 bases). V lost 8 bases to trimming and J lost 4 bases, with 27 bases between them. The CDR3 consists of 17 residues. CDR1 and CDR2 from the germline V gene are MDHEN and SYDVKM. CDR3 amino acids: CASLGIKTAQGLYEQYF. The CDR3 DNA follows: TGTGCCAGCCTGGGGATCAAAACGGCCCAGGGTTTATACGAGCAGTACTTC.

The chain couples TRBV9 to TRBJ2-7, with D perhaps matching TRBD2 (6 bases). The CDR3 spans 13 residues. The V end was cut by 4 bases, the J end by 7 bases, with 15 bases between. From germline, CDR1 is SGDLS and CDR2 YYNGEE. This chain's CDR3 is CASSTGLLGEQYF. CDR3 nucleotide sequence: TGTGCCAGCAGCACTGGACTACTCGGGGAGCAGTACTTC.

The rearrangement uses TRBV6-1 and TRBJ2-1; 10 bases are shared with TRBD1. The CDR3 spans 15 residues. V lost 7 bases to trimming and J lost 4 bases; unmatched junction nucleotides: 7. The germline CDR1 and CDR2 sequences are MNHNS and SASEGT. The CDR3 region has the DNA TGTGCCAGCACCCTAGACAGGGGGCATTACAATGAGCAGTTCTTC. It encodes CASTLDRGHYNEQFF.

This clone was detected once. The chain carries TRBV7-9 and TRBJ1-1; D ambiguous. Germline V gene lookup returns CDR1 SEHNR and CDR2 FQNEAQ (reference sequence). This CDR3 comprises 14 residues. V lost 5 bases and J lost 8, with 18 bases in between. CDR3 nucleotides: TGTGCCAGCAGCCCCCCTTTGAATTCGGAGGAAGCTTTCTTT. Translating gives CASSPPLNSEEAFF.

The chain recombines TRBV19 with TRBJ1-5, with 9 nucleotides matching TRBD1. CDR1 is LNHDA, CDR2 SQIVND, per germline (reference sequence). Losses at the gene ends were 5 bases for V and 0 bases for J; bases not matched to a gene: 2. CDR3 size: 15 residues. CDR3 protein: CASSRDRASNQPQHF. CDR3 DNA sequence: TGTGCCAGTAGTCGGGACAGGGCTAGCAATCAGCCCCAGCATTTT.

The CDR3 coding sequence is TGTGCCAGCTCACTGACAGGCCGCTATCAGCCCCAGCATTTT. Translating gives CASSLTGRYQPQHF. The chain employs TRBV18 and TRBJ1-5, with D tentatively TRBD1 (6 bases). Germline CDR1 is KGHSH and CDR2 is LQKENI. The CDR3 is 14 residues long. Trimming shortened V by 4 bases and J by 5 bases, and 12 bases separated the two germline ends.

This clone was seen a single time. The chain employs TRBV10-2 and TRBJ2-2; TRBD1 is a possible D gene (6 bases). The CDR3 runs 16 residues. CDR1 is WSHSY and CDR2 is SAAADI in the germline V gene. Between the trimmed V and J ends, which lost 4 bases and 1 base, there was a span of 13 bases. CDR3 loop: CASSGQGSWNTGELFF. CDR3 nucleotide sequence: TGCGCCAGCAGTGGGCAGGGGTCGTGGAACACCGGGGAGCTGTTTTTT.

The CDR3 coding sequence is TGTGCCAGCAGCTTATTGGTGGGGGGGGGATCCGGGGAGCTGTTTTTT. Amino acid sequence: CASSLLVGGGSGELFF. The chain has TRBV9 and TRBJ2-2, with 7 bases identical to TRBD2. This CDR3 is 16 amino acids long. Germline V gives CDR1 SGDLS, CDR2 YYNGEE. The trim removed 4 bases at V and 6 bases at J, leaving 12 bases unmatched. The variable domain in full, with the rest retrieved from reference TRBV9 and TRBJ2-2, is DSGVTQTPKHLITATGQRVTLRCSPRSGDLSVYWYQQSLDQGLQFLIQYYNGEERAKGNILERFSAQQFPDLHSELNLSSLELGDSALYFCASSLLVGGGSGELFFGEGSRLTVL.

CDR3 residues: CASRGGLGPLEQYF. The CDR3 DNA sequence: TGTGCCAGCAGGGGGGGACTAGGACCTCTCGAGCAGTACTTC. This chain uses TRBV6-5 with TRBJ2-5; 8 bases are shared with TRBD2. Judging by the DNA end, TRBJ2-7 fits better; the J call may be wrong. This CDR3 comprises 14 residues. CDR1 and CDR2 (germline): MNHEY, SVGAGI.

The chain couples TRBV19 to TRBJ2-2; no definite D call. Looked up from germline, CDR1 is LNHDA and CDR2 is SQIVND (reference sequence). The V gene lost 2 bases and the J gene lost 2 bases, with 9 bases spanning the gap. The CDR3 covers 15 residues. For the CDR3, the DNA is TGTGCCAGTAGTATAAGCTCTTCCAACACCGGGGAGCTGTTTTTT. Its translation is CASSISSSNTGELFF.

Comment on this clone: An end of the junction does not agree with germline; a read error may underlie this. The chain recombines TRBV18 with TRBJ1-4; D is ambiguous. The CDR3 is made up of 12 amino acids. Germline values: CDR1 KGHSH, CDR2 LQKENI. The chain's CDR3 is CASSGSNEKLFF. The DNA of the CDR3 is TGTGCCAGCTCAGGGAGTAATGAGAAACTGTTTTTT.

This chain connects TRBV5-5 to TRBJ2-3; 8 positions match TRBD1. The germline gives CDR1 SGHKS, CDR2 YYEKEE (reference sequence). Germline trimming cut 4 bases from V and 6 bases from J; bases unmatched to any gene: 4. CDR3 length: 13 amino acids. DNA for the CDR3: TGTGCCAGCAGCCCAGACAGGGGTGATACGCAGTATTTT. Protein product: CASSPDRGDTQYF.

The chain carries TRBV6-1 and TRBJ2-6, with 8 bases that match TRBD1. The length of the CDR3 is 19 residues. J was trimmed by 0 bases and V by 2 bases; bases with no gene match: 9. Germline loops: CDR1 MNHNS, CDR2 SASEGT. The chain's CDR3 is CASSESGQAISSGANVLTF. CDR3 bases: TGTGCCAGCAGTGAATCGGGACAGGCTATCTCCTCTGGGGCCAACGTCCTGACTTTC.

This clone was seen more than once but under ten times. The chain recombines TRBV7-7 with TRBJ2-5; D possibly corresponds to TRBD1 (5 bases). The V gene's germline CDR1 is SSHAT and CDR2 FNYEAQ (reference sequence). V lost 6 bases and J 2 bases, leaving 10 bases between the germline ends. The CDR3 runs 13 residues. CDR3 protein: CASSPAGQETQYF. CDR3 coding DNA: TGTGCCAGCAGTCCCGCAGGGCAAGAGACCCAGTACTTC.

V is TRBV5-1 and J is TRBJ2-1, with D unclear. The CDR3 has 16 amino acids. V was trimmed by 3 bases and J by 3 bases, leaving 16 bases between them. CDR1 is SGHRS and CDR2 is YFSETQ in the germline V gene. CDR3 region: CASSSQAQANYNEQFF. CDR3 nucleotides: TGCGCCAGCAGCTCACAAGCCCAAGCGAACTACAATGAGCAGTTCTTC.

The chain links TRBV4-1 to TRBJ2-4, with 8 bases aligning to TRBD2. The CDR3 runs 18 residues. Germline V CDR1 and CDR2: MGHRA, YSYEKL. Losses at the gene ends were 2 bases for V and 3 bases for J; bases not matched to a gene: 12. For the CDR3, the DNA is TGCGCCAGCAGCCAACACCAACTAGCGGCTGAAGGCAAAAACATTCAGTACTTC. Translated: CASSQHQLAAEGKNIQYF.